The 23 T cell receptor beta chains in this list originate from one sample, sequenced in a study of T cells after somatic rescue of genetic block. Sequenced by immunoSEQ multiplex PCR; TCRdb stores in-frame clones only, minus some. The table includes about 67,000 clones, 90% to 95% detected once. The sample was peripheral blood mononuclear cells (PBMCs). Receptors originate from a middle-aged man.

The V and J genes are TRBV7-3 and TRBJ2-3; D remains unclear. Germline V gene data show CDR1 as SGHTA and CDR2 as FQGTGA. V was trimmed by 3 bases and J by 5 bases, leaving 9 bases between them. CDR3 length equals 13 residues. The CDR3 DNA reads as TGTGCCAGCAGCTTCCGAAGTGGAGATACGCAGTATTTT. This codes for CASSFRSGDTQYF.

The V call is TRBV2, the J call TRBJ2-1; tentatively, D is TRBD2 (6 bases). Per the germline V gene, CDR1 is SNHLY and CDR2 is FYNNEI. The V and J ends lost 1 base and 8 bases respectively, with 21 bases between them. This CDR3 region has 17 residues. CDR3 in amino acids: CASSEDFGGALGDEQFF. Here the CDR3 DNA reads TGTGCCAGCAGTGAAGATTTTGGAGGGGCCTTGGGGGATGAGCAGTTCTTC.

The chain has TRBV4-2 and TRBJ2-5; TRBD2 agrees at 8 bases. The J call is in doubt because the DNA end fits TRBJ2-7 better. This CDR3 has 16 amino acids. Germline CDR1 reads LGHNA; CDR2 reads YNFKEQ. The CDR3 DNA sequence: TGTGCCAGCAGCCAAGATGAGAGCGGGGGCTCCTACGAGCAGTACTTC. It codes for CASSQDESGGSYEQYF.

The J gene is TRBJ2-7, the V gene TRBV7-2; 11 positions match TRBD2. The V gene end was trimmed by 1 base and the J gene end by 6 bases; junction bases not matched to a gene: 2. The CDR3 runs to 14 residues. The germline V gene has CDR1 SGHTA and CDR2 FQGNSA. The CDR3 DNA reads TGTGCCAGCAGCTTAGATAGCGGGAGGGGCGAGCAGTACTTC. Translated: CASSLDSGRGEQYF. Combining the CDR3 with reference TRBV7-2 and TRBJ2-7 gives the whole variable domain GAGVSQSPSNKVTEKGKDVELRCDPISGHTALYWYRQSLGQGLEFLIYFQGNSAPDKSGLPSDRFSAERTGGSVSTLTIQRTQQEDSAVYLCASSLDSGRGEQYFGPGTRLTVT.

This clone was detected once. The chain couples TRBV15 to TRBJ2-5, with D unclear. Trimming stripped 0 bases from V and 2 bases from J, with 7 bases between. The CDR3 spans 14 residues. Germline V gene data show CDR1 as LNHNV and CDR2 as YYDKDF (reference sequence). CDR3 sequence (DNA): TGTGCCACCAGCAGAGATCCTTCTCAAGAGACCCAGTACTTC. Protein: CATSRDPSQETQYF.

The V gene is TRBV5-6, the J gene TRBJ1-6; D ambiguous. The CDR3 consists of 12 residues. V was shortened by 3 bases and J by 7 bases, with 5 bases between the two germline ends. Germline V gene data show CDR1 as SGHDT and CDR2 as YYEEEE. The DNA for the CDR3 is TGTGCCAGCAGCTCATTGAATTCACCCCTCCACTTT. Its protein is CASSSLNSPLHF.

The chain uses TRBV11-1 and TRBJ1-2, with TRBD1 matching 9 bases. Germline lookup yields CDR1 SGHAT and CDR2 FQDESV (reference sequence). The V and J ends lost 5 bases and 2 bases, in that order; junction bases with no gene match: 0. The CDR3 runs to 13 residues. The CDR3 spells CASSGTGNYGYTF. The CDR3 bases are TGTGCCAGCAGCGGGACAGGGAACTATGGCTACACCTTC.

V usage is TRBV19 and J usage is TRBJ2-7; 11 positions match TRBD1. The germline gives CDR1 LNHDA, CDR2 SQIVND (reference sequence). CDR3 length: 17 amino acids. J gave up 3 bases and V 4 bases, and 11 bases lay outside the gene matches. The CDR3 sequence is CASSTGQGGDLFYEQYF. Here the CDR3 DNA reads TGTGCCAGTAGTACGGGACAGGGGGGAGATCTCTTCTACGAGCAGTACTTC.

This clone was observed once. This chain joins TRBV14 and TRBJ2-7, with a tentative D call TRBD2 (5 bases). The CDR3 is 16 residues long. Germline CDR1 is SGHDN and CDR2 is FVKESK. Trimming cost V 2 bases and J 1 base, with 15 bases left between them. Here the CDR3 reads CASSQPRGSLSYEQYF. The CDR3 coding sequence is TGTGCCAGCAGCCAACCTCGGGGTTCATTATCCTACGAGCAGTACTTC.

This clone was seen a handful of times. The chain links TRBV6-1 to TRBJ2-7; TRBD1 agrees at 7 bases. Germline CDR1 and CDR2: MNHNS and SASEGT. This CDR3 contains 14 residues. V lost 9 bases to trimming and J lost 2 bases; unmatched junction nucleotides: 10. DNA for the CDR3: TGTGCCAGGGTAGGGGGCAATGGGCCCTACGAGCAGTACTTC. Residues: CARVGGNGPYEQYF.

The V gene is TRBV10-3, the J gene TRBJ2-3; the D gene could be TRBD1 or TRBD2 (6 bases each). Germline V gives CDR1 ENHRY, CDR2 SYGVKD. This CDR3 is built from 16 residues. V gave up 5 bases and J gave up 0 bases, with 15 bases separating them. CDR3 bases: TGTGCCATCAGTCCTTCCGGGGGCGGGAGCACAGATACGCAGTATTTT. This translates into CAISPSGGGSTDTQYF.

The rearrangement uses TRBV27 and TRBJ2-3; D call uncertain. Germline V gene sequence: CDR1 MNHEY, CDR2 SMNVEV (reference sequence). The CDR3 covers 14 residues. V shed 5 bases and J shed 4 bases, with 13 bases lying between them. The CDR3 coding sequence is TGTGCCAGCAGTCGTACCGGGCCCCCAGATACGCAGTATTTT. Protein: CASSRTGPPDTQYF.

V and J are TRBV25-1 and TRBJ2-5, with 8 nucleotides matching TRBD2. The germline V gene encodes CDR1 MGHDK and CDR2 SYGVNS. The CDR3 runs to 13 residues. Trimming cost V 7 bases and J 5 bases; bases outside gene matches: 6. The CDR3 nucleotides are TGTGCCAGCAAAAGCGGGAGTTGGGAGACCCAGTACTTC. It yields the protein CASKSGSWETQYF.

V and J are TRBV6-1 and TRBJ2-1; D is unclear. The CDR3 sequence is 15 residues long. Trimming stripped 2 bases from V and 2 bases from J, with 10 bases between. Germline lookup yields CDR1 MNHNS and CDR2 SASEGT. The CDR3: CASSEWHRTYNEQFF. CDR3 in DNA: TGTGCCAGCAGTGAATGGCATCGAACCTACAATGAGCAGTTCTTC.

This rearrangement joins TRBV29-1 to TRBJ1-5, with 12 nucleotides matching TRBD1. The germline V gene encodes CDR1 SQVTM and CDR2 ANQGSEA. The CDR3 is 17 residues long. V gave up 4 bases and J gave up 0 bases; unmatched junction bases: 7. The DNA of the CDR3 is TGCAGCGTTGCGGGGACAGGGGGCGAATCTAGCAATCAGCCCCAGCATTTT. Amino acids: CSVAGTGGESSNQPQHF.

CDR3 amino acids: CASHRDLARETQYF. For the CDR3, the DNA is TGTGCCAGCCACCGGGACTTAGCCAGGGAGACCCAGTACTTC. The rearrangement joins TRBV6-5 to TRBJ2-5, with D perhaps TRBD2 (6 bases). This CDR3 has 14 amino acids. The V gene's germline CDR1 is MNHEY and CDR2 SVGAGI. The germline V and J ends were trimmed by 8 bases and 5 bases, with 18 bases remaining between them.

The genes are TRBV19 and TRBJ2-3; D gene uncertain. Trimming took off 3 bases at V and 1 base at J, with 8 bases between the two ends. CDR3 size: 14 residues. Germline V gene sequence: CDR1 LNHDA, CDR2 SQIVND (reference sequence). The CDR3 region is CASSILGRTDTQYF. In nucleotides, the CDR3 is TGTGCCAGTAGTATCCTTGGACGCACAGATACGCAGTATTTT. The whole variable domain, filled in from reference TRBV19 and TRBJ2-3, reads DGGITQSPKYLFRKEGQNVTLSCEQNLNHDAMYWYRQDPGQGLRLIYYSQIVNDFQKGDIAEGYSVSREKKESFPLTVTSAQKNPTAFYLCASSILGRTDTQYFGPGTRLTVL.

This clone was seen only a few times. The chain recombines TRBV7-6 with TRBJ2-7, with a possible D match to TRBD1 (6 bases). There are 12 residues in the CDR3. From germline, CDR1 is SGHVS and CDR2 FNYEAQ. Trimming pared 5 bases from V and 9 bases from J, leaving 14 bases between. The CDR3 loop is CASSHYRDRQYF. In DNA form, the CDR3 reads TGTGCCAGCAGCCACTACAGGGATAGGCAGTACTTC.

This rearrangement joins TRBV13 to TRBJ2-5; D is uncertain. The CDR3 totals 14 residues. In germline, CDR1 is PRHDT, CDR2 FYEKMQ (reference sequence). Trimming pared 5 bases from V and 2 bases from J, leaving 12 bases between. Here the CDR3 DNA reads TGTGCCAGCAGCCCCTACGAAGGGCAAGAGACCCAGTACTTC. It encodes CASSPYEGQETQYF.

The CDR3 is CASSSDSPSISPLHF. CDR3 coding DNA: TGTGCCAGCAGTTCGGACAGCCCAAGTATTTCACCCCTCCACTTT. The chain combines TRBV27 with TRBJ1-6; a weak D match, TRBD1 (6 bases). Trimming shortened V by 4 bases and J by 9 bases, and 16 bases separated the two germline ends. The CDR3 runs 15 residues. Germline V CDR1 and CDR2: MNHEY, SMNVEV (reference sequence).

The chain is built from TRBV5-4 and TRBJ2-3, with D unresolved. This CDR3 spans 14 amino acids. Trimming left V 2 bases short and J 1 base short, with 8 bases between. Per germline, CDR1 SGHNT and CDR2 YYREEE (reference sequence). The CDR3 protein is CASSFEHRTDTQYF. The CDR3 DNA is TGTGCCAGCAGCTTCGAGCACCGCACAGATACGCAGTATTTT.

J is TRBJ2-1 and V is TRBV11-2; 10 positions match TRBD2. This CDR3 is built from 15 residues. J lost 4 bases, V lost 3 bases, and 3 bases had no gene match. Germline CDR1 SGHAT, CDR2 FQNNGV. Written as DNA, the CDR3 is TGTGCCAGCAGCTTCGAGCGGGAGGGGTACAATGAGCAGTTCTTC. Translation gives CASSFEREGYNEQFF. The whole variable domain, remainder taken from reference TRBV11-2 and TRBJ2-1, is EAGVAQSPRYKIIEKRQSVAFWCNPISGHATLYWYQQILGQGPKLLIQFQNNGVVDDSQLPKDRFSAERLKGVDSTLKIQPAKLEDSAVYLCASSFEREGYNEQFFGPGTRLTVL.

This chain links TRBV5-5 with TRBJ2-3; 10 positions match TRBD1. Trimming cost V 6 bases and J 5 bases; bases outside gene matches: 9. CDR1 SGHKS and CDR2 YYEKEE come from the germline V gene (reference sequence). The CDR3 covers 15 residues. The CDR3 spells CASTLGTGVLDTQYF. As DNA, the CDR3 is TGTGCCAGCACCCTCGGGACAGGGGTTTTAGATACGCAGTATTTT.